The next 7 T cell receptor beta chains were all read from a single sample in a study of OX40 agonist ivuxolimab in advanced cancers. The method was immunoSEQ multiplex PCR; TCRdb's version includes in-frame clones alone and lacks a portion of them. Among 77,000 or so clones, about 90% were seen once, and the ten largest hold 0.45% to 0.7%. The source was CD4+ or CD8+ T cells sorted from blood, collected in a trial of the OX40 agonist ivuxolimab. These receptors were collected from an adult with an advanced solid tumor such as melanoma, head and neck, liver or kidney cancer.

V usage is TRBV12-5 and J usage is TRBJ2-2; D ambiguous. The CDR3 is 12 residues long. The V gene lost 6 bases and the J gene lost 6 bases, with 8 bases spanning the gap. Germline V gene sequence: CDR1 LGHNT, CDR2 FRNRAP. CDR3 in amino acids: CASGPTPGELFF. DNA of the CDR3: TGTGCTAGTGGCCCTACACCCGGGGAGCTGTTTTTT.

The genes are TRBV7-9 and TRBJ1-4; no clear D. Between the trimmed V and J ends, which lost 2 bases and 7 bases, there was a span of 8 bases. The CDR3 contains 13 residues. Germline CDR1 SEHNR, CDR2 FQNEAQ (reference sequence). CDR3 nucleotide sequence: TGTGCCAGCAGCTTATCTCCCCCTGAAAAACTGTTTTTT. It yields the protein CASSLSPPEKLFF.

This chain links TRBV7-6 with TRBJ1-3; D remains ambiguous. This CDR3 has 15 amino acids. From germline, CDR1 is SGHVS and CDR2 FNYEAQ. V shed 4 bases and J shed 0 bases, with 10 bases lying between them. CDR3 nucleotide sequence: TGTGCCAGCAGCTACAGTTCTAGCTCTGGAAACACCATATATTTT. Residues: CASSYSSSSGNTIYF.

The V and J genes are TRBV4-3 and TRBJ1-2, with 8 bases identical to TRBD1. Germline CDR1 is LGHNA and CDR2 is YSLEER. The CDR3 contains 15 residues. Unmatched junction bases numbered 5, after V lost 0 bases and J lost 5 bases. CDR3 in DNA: TGCGCCAGCAGCCAAGATTCGACAGGGGCATATGGCTACACCTTC. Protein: CASSQDSTGAYGYTF.

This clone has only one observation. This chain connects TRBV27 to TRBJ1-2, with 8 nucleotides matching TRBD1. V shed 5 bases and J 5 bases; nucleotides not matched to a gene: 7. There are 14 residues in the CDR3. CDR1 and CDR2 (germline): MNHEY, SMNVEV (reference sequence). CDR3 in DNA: TGTGCCAGCAGTCCGGGGGGACAGGTTTATGGCTACACCTTC. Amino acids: CASSPGGQVYGYTF.

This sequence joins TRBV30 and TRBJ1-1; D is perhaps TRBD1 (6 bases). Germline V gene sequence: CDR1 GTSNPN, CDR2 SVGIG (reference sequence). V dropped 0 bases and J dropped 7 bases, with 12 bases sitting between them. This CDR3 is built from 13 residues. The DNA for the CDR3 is TGTGCCTGGAGTGTACGCCCGGACAGTGAAGCTTTCTTT. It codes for CAWSVRPDSEAFF.

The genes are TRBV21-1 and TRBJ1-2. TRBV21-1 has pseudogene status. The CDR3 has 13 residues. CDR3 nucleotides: TGTGCCAGCTCGGAAGGCCGCATTTATGGCTACACCTTC. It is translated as CASSEGRIYGYTF.